One T cell receptor beta chain is described in this entry. The sample belongs to a study of Ad26.COV2.S vaccination and SARS-CoV-2 variants. Study-level background: COV1001, an Ad26.COV2.S trial, supplied this vaccine-arm donor.

Trimming took 2 bases from V and 1 from J, leaving 17 bases between them. CDR3 length: 16 residues. Germline V gene lookup returns CDR1 GTSNPN and CDR2 SVGIG (reference sequence). Treatment reported: over 15 received Ad26.COV2.S at low or high dose, single or two shots; roughly 5 received placebo; per-sample allocation not given. Samples came from day 63 after the first vaccine or placebo injection. Vaccination used an Ad26 vector expressing Wuhan-strain SARS-CoV-2 spike. Assay: immunoSEQ multiplex PCR; the TCRdb copy retains only in-frame clones and omits some. The data contain some 480,000 clones, about 83% of them singletons.

The sample in question was peripheral blood, obtained in a trial of Ad26.COV2.S vaccine versus placebo. This receptor was identified in a person aged 18-65 years who received the Ad26.COV2.S COVID-19 vaccine or a placebo. V usage is TRBV30 and J usage is TRBJ1-1; the D gene is possibly TRBD1 (5 bases). CDR3 loop: CAWSLWGTVPNTEAFF. CDR3 nucleotide sequence: TGTGCCTGGAGTTTATGGGGGACCGTACCGAACACTGAAGCTTTCTTT.